These T cell receptor beta chains were read from a single sample in a study of somatic mutations in cytotoxic T cells in rheumatoid arthritis. Clones were sequenced by immunoSEQ multiplex PCR, and TCRdb holds only the in-frame ones, with some missing. The sample holds approximately 20,000 clones; under 85% are singletons and the top ten take roughly 11%. The material sequenced was CD8+ T cells sorted from blood. The receptors come from a man aged 18 to 30 with rheumatoid arthritis. Each CDR3 is given with its conserved first and last residue. Fields, in order: clone size, J gene, V gene, CDR3 length, D gene, CDR3 protein, CDR3 DNA. The D gene is left open where the match is weak. Not every row has a clone size; where given, it reads once, few, many or a size class.

abundance: -
j_gene: TRBJ1-1
v_gene: TRBV14
len: 14
d_gene: -
CDR3aa: CASSQAGVSVEAFF
CDR3nt: TGTGCCAGCAGCCAAGCAGGGGTGTCAGTTGAAGCTTTCTTT

abundance: -
j_gene: TRBJ2-7
v_gene: TRBV10-3
len: 12
d_gene: -
CDR3aa: CAISESGYVQYF
CDR3nt: TGTGCCATCAGTGAGTCAGGCTACGTGCAGTACTTC

abundance: -
j_gene: TRBJ2-2
v_gene: TRBV7-6
len: 15
d_gene: TRBD2
CDR3aa: CASSLPSGGTGELFF
CDR3nt: TGTGCCAGCAGTCTCCCTAGCGGGGGGACCGGGGAGCTGTTTTTT

abundance: -
j_gene: TRBJ2-3
v_gene: TRBV30
len: 16
d_gene: -
CDR3aa: CAWSVSLTGGTDTQYF
CDR3nt: TGTGCCTGGAGTGTATCTTTGACAGGAGGCACAGATACGCAGTATTTT

abundance: few
j_gene: TRBJ2-1
v_gene: TRBV4-1
len: 14
d_gene: -
CDR3aa: CASSQESSYNEQFF
CDR3nt: TGCGCCAGCAGCCAAGAGAGCTCCTACAATGAGCAGTTCTTC

abundance: -
j_gene: TRBJ1-4
v_gene: TRBV5-5
len: 14
d_gene: -
CDR3aa: CASSFTTDHEKLFF
CDR3nt: TGTGCCAGCAGCTTCACGACAGACCATGAAAAACTGTTTTTT

abundance: -
j_gene: TRBJ2-6
v_gene: TRBV19
len: 17
d_gene: -
CDR3aa: CASSWTVISSGANVLTF
CDR3nt: TGTGCCAGTAGCTGGACAGTCATTAGCTCTGGGGCCAACGTCCTGACTTTC

abundance: -
j_gene: TRBJ2-5
v_gene: TRBV6-5
len: 15
d_gene: -
CDR3aa: CASSPAEGIEETQYF
CDR3nt: TGTGCCAGCAGTCCTGCCGAAGGTATTGAAGAGACCCAGTACTTC

abundance: -
j_gene: TRBJ2-7
v_gene: TRBV7-9
len: 14
d_gene: TRBD1
CDR3aa: CASSLGQGLDEQYF
CDR3nt: TGTGCCAGCAGCTTAGGACAGGGCCTAGACGAGCAGTACTTC

abundance: -
j_gene: TRBJ2-7
v_gene: TRBV30
len: 13
d_gene: -
CDR3aa: CAWTRGVSYEQYF
CDR3nt: TGTGCCTGGACCAGGGGGGTTAGCTACGAGCAGTACTTC

abundance: -
j_gene: TRBJ2-3
v_gene: TRBV2
len: 16
d_gene: TRBD2
CDR3aa: CASSDISSGGPETQYF
CDR3nt: TGTGCCAGCAGTGACATTAGTAGCGGGGGGCCTGAAACGCAGTATTTT

abundance: -
j_gene: TRBJ2-7
v_gene: TRBV19
len: 13
d_gene: -
CDR3aa: CASSIFLSYEQYF
CDR3nt: TGTGCCAGTAGTATCTTCCTCTCCTACGAGCAGTACTTC

abundance: -
j_gene: TRBJ1-1
v_gene: TRBV4-1
len: 14
d_gene: TRBD1
CDR3aa: CASSLTGGETEAFF
CDR3nt: TGCGCCAGCAGCCTGACAGGGGGCGAAACTGAAGCTTTCTTT

abundance: -
j_gene: TRBJ2-7
v_gene: TRBV2
len: 15
d_gene: TRBD1
CDR3aa: CASRSGTGGSYEQYF
CDR3nt: TGTGCCAGCAGGTCCGGGACAGGGGGTTCTTACGAGCAGTACTTC

abundance: -
j_gene: TRBJ2-7
v_gene: TRBV13
len: 16
d_gene: -
CDR3aa: CASSFPTQGSIYEQYF
CDR3nt: TGTGCCAGCAGCTTCCCGACTCAGGGGTCCATCTACGAGCAGTACTTC

abundance: -
j_gene: TRBJ2-5
v_gene: TRBV6-5
len: 15
d_gene: TRBD1
CDR3aa: CASSYRDRGSETQYF
CDR3nt: TGTGCCAGCAGTTACAGGGACAGGGGATCGGAGACCCAGTACTTC

abundance: once
j_gene: TRBJ2-2
v_gene: TRBV7-6
len: 15
d_gene: -
CDR3aa: CASSLGRSNTGELFF
CDR3nt: TGTGCCAGCAGCTTAGGGCGGTCGAACACCGGGGAGCTGTTTTTT

abundance: once
j_gene: TRBJ1-6
v_gene: TRBV4-1
len: 12
d_gene: -
CDR3aa: CASSQGGLPLHF
CDR3nt: TGCGCCAGCAGCCAAGGGGGGTTACCCCTCCACTTT

abundance: -
j_gene: TRBJ1-2
v_gene: TRBV4-2
len: 15
d_gene: -
CDR3aa: CASSQVLQGNYGYTF
CDR3nt: TGTGCCAGCAGCCAAGTTCTCCAGGGAAACTATGGCTACACCTTC

abundance: -
j_gene: TRBJ2-7
v_gene: TRBV4-1
len: 16
d_gene: -
CDR3aa: CASSQDLPLLLYEQYF
CDR3nt: TGCGCCAGCAGCCAAGACCTACCTTTATTGCTCTACGAGCAGTACTTC

abundance: -
j_gene: TRBJ1-1
v_gene: TRBV7-3
len: 14
d_gene: -
CDR3aa: CASSFGPLNTEAFF
CDR3nt: TGTGCCAGCAGCTTTGGGCCATTGAACACTGAAGCTTTCTTT

abundance: -
j_gene: TRBJ1-2
v_gene: TRBV30
len: 15
d_gene: -
CDR3aa: CASETWGALNYGYTF
CDR3nt: TGTGCCTCAGAAACATGGGGGGCCCTAAACTATGGCTACACCTTC

abundance: -
j_gene: TRBJ2-5
v_gene: TRBV7-9
len: 14
d_gene: -
CDR3aa: CASSEGRIQETQYF
CDR3nt: TGTGCCAGCAGCGAGGGACGGATACAAGAGACCCAGTACTTC

abundance: few
j_gene: TRBJ1-4
v_gene: TRBV7-9
len: 12
d_gene: -
CDR3aa: CASTYISEKLFF
CDR3nt: TGTGCCAGCACATATATTTCCGAAAAACTGTTTTTT

abundance: once
j_gene: TRBJ2-7
v_gene: TRBV6-1
len: 13
d_gene: -
CDR3aa: CASSPEAGSEQYF
CDR3nt: TGTGCCAGCAGCCCAGAAGCAGGGTCCGAGCAGTACTTC

abundance: -
j_gene: TRBJ1-2
v_gene: TRBV30
len: 11
d_gene: TRBD1
CDR3aa: CANTGGYGYTF
CDR3nt: TGTGCCAATACAGGGGGCTATGGCTACACCTTC

abundance: few
j_gene: TRBJ1-4
v_gene: TRBV7-6
len: 14
d_gene: -
CDR3aa: CASSLLPGDEKLFF
CDR3nt: TGTGCCAGCAGCTTACTCCCAGGAGATGAAAAACTGTTTTTT

abundance: -
j_gene: TRBJ1-1
v_gene: TRBV5-5
len: 15
d_gene: TRBD1
CDR3aa: CASSLDSAGGTEAFF
CDR3nt: TGTGCCAGCAGCTTGGATAGTGCAGGGGGCACTGAAGCTTTCTTT

abundance: -
j_gene: TRBJ1-1
v_gene: TRBV5-1
len: 16
d_gene: TRBD1
CDR3aa: CASSYSWTGPNTEAFF
CDR3nt: TGCGCCAGCAGCTATAGTTGGACAGGGCCGAACACTGAAGCTTTCTTT

abundance: few
j_gene: TRBJ2-3
v_gene: TRBV11-2
len: 17
d_gene: -
CDR3aa: CASSDGAPDWVTDTQYF
CDR3nt: TGTGCCAGCAGCGACGGCGCCCCGGACTGGGTCACAGATACGCAGTATTTT

abundance: -
j_gene: TRBJ1-1
v_gene: TRBV6-6
len: 13
d_gene: TRBD1
CDR3aa: CASRGRGRTEAFF
CDR3nt: TGTGCCAGCAGGGGCAGGGGGAGAACTGAAGCTTTCTTT

abundance: few
j_gene: TRBJ1-2
v_gene: TRBV5-6
len: 12
d_gene: -
CDR3aa: CASSLGVYGYTF
CDR3nt: TGTGCCAGCAGCCTGGGAGTCTATGGCTACACCTTC

abundance: -
j_gene: TRBJ2-1
v_gene: TRBV7-9
len: 13
d_gene: -
CDR3aa: CASSLPGANEQFF
CDR3nt: TGTGCCAGCAGCTTACCAGGGGCCAATGAGCAGTTCTTC

abundance: -
j_gene: TRBJ2-6
v_gene: TRBV6-1
len: 16
d_gene: -
CDR3aa: CASSGGASAGANVLTF
CDR3nt: TGTGCCAGCAGTGGAGGGGCCTCAGCTGGGGCCAACGTCCTGACTTTC

abundance: -
j_gene: TRBJ2-5
v_gene: TRBV5-4
len: 14
d_gene: TRBD2
CDR3aa: CASSFSGGGKTQYF
CDR3nt: TGTGCCAGCAGCTTTTCGGGGGGGGGAAAGACCCAGTACTTC

abundance: -
j_gene: TRBJ2-7
v_gene: TRBV11-2
len: 15
d_gene: TRBD1
CDR3aa: CASSLEGQISYEQYF
CDR3nt: TGTGCCAGCAGCTTAGAGGGACAGATCTCCTACGAGCAGTACTTC

abundance: -
j_gene: TRBJ1-1
v_gene: TRBV6-1
len: 15
d_gene: -
CDR3aa: CASSEAHWGDTEAFF
CDR3nt: TGTGCCAGCAGTGAAGCGCACTGGGGGGACACTGAAGCTTTCTTT

abundance: -
j_gene: TRBJ2-1
v_gene: TRBV27
len: 18
d_gene: TRBD2
CDR3aa: CASSLIRTSRGGSSEQFF
CDR3nt: TGTGCCAGCAGTTTAATCAGGACTAGTAGAGGTGGGAGTAGTGAGCAGTTCTTC

abundance: -
j_gene: TRBJ1-1
v_gene: TRBV28
len: 16
d_gene: -
CDR3aa: CASTPRGRALGTEAFF
CDR3nt: TGTGCCAGCACTCCTCGAGGGAGGGCCCTGGGAACTGAAGCTTTCTTT

abundance: -
j_gene: TRBJ2-7
v_gene: TRBV11-2
len: 16
d_gene: TRBD1
CDR3aa: CASSSLDRDPSYEQYF
CDR3nt: TGTGCCAGCAGCTCCCTAGACAGGGACCCATCCTACGAGCAGTACTTC

abundance: -
j_gene: TRBJ2-5
v_gene: TRBV4-1
len: 15
d_gene: -
CDR3aa: CASSQVYSGQETQYF
CDR3nt: TGCGCCAGCAGCCAAGTTTATAGCGGCCAAGAGACCCAGTACTTC

abundance: -
j_gene: TRBJ1-5
v_gene: TRBV6-4
len: 15
d_gene: TRBD1
CDR3aa: CASSETGTGNQPQHF
CDR3nt: TGTGCCAGCAGTGAGACCGGGACAGGCAATCAGCCCCAGCATTTT

abundance: once
j_gene: TRBJ1-1
v_gene: TRBV5-4
len: 13
d_gene: -
CDR3aa: CASSLVGQREAFF
CDR3nt: TGTGCCAGCAGCTTAGTTGGACAAAGAGAAGCTTTCTTT

abundance: -
j_gene: TRBJ2-5
v_gene: TRBV5-6
len: 12
d_gene: -
CDR3aa: CASSLAPETQYF
CDR3nt: TGTGCCAGCAGCTTGGCCCCAGAGACCCAGTACTTC

abundance: -
j_gene: TRBJ2-3
v_gene: TRBV5-1
len: 14
d_gene: -
CDR3aa: CASSFDGNTDTQYF
CDR3nt: TGCGCCAGCAGCTTTGACGGCAACACAGATACGCAGTATTTT

abundance: -
j_gene: TRBJ2-3
v_gene: TRBV11-1
len: 16
d_gene: -
CDR3aa: CASRPPVGGRGDTQYF
CDR3nt: TGTGCCAGCAGACCCCCAGTCGGAGGTAGGGGAGATACGCAGTATTTT

abundance: -
j_gene: TRBJ1-4
v_gene: TRBV28
len: 14
d_gene: TRBD1
CDR3aa: CASSNRGVGEKLFF
CDR3nt: TGTGCCAGCAGTAACAGGGGAGTAGGTGAAAAACTGTTTTTT

abundance: -
j_gene: TRBJ1-5
v_gene: TRBV5-5
len: 15
d_gene: TRBD1
CDR3aa: CASSNGTGEDQPQHF
CDR3nt: TGTGCCAGCAGCAACGGGACAGGGGAGGATCAGCCCCAGCATTTT

abundance: -
j_gene: TRBJ1-5
v_gene: TRBV5-5
len: 17
d_gene: -
CDR3aa: CASSLRTVQQGNQPQHF
CDR3nt: TGTGCCAGCAGCTTGAGGACAGTGCAGCAGGGCAATCAGCCCCAGCATTTT

abundance: -
j_gene: TRBJ2-3
v_gene: TRBV13
len: 13
d_gene: -
CDR3aa: CASRDNRVLTQYF
CDR3nt: TGTGCCAGCAGAGACAATAGGGTTCTTACGCAGTATTTT

abundance: -
j_gene: TRBJ1-1
v_gene: TRBV13
len: 14
d_gene: TRBD1
CDR3aa: CASTINRGGTEAFF
CDR3nt: TGTGCCAGCACCATAAACAGGGGTGGCACTGAAGCTTTCTTT

abundance: -
j_gene: TRBJ1-6
v_gene: TRBV6-5
len: 13
d_gene: -
CDR3aa: CASSLYSRSPLHF
CDR3nt: TGTGCCAGCAGCCTGTACAGTCGTTCACCCCTCCACTTT

abundance: -
j_gene: TRBJ2-1
v_gene: TRBV4-1
len: 16
d_gene: -
CDR3aa: CASSILSRSSYNEQFF
CDR3nt: TGCGCCAGCAGCATTCTCAGCCGGAGCTCCTACAATGAGCAGTTCTTC

abundance: -
j_gene: TRBJ2-7
v_gene: TRBV6-6
len: 15
d_gene: -
CDR3aa: CASSYFGANLYEQYF
CDR3nt: TGTGCCAGCAGTTACTTTGGGGCGAACCTTTACGAGCAGTACTTC

abundance: -
j_gene: TRBJ1-4
v_gene: TRBV23-1
len: 16
d_gene: -
CDR3aa: CASSQNQTATNEKLFF
CDR3nt: TGCGCCAGCAGTCAAAACCAGACAGCAACTAATGAAAAACTGTTTTTT